These T cell receptor beta chains were read from a single sample in a study of metastatic and nonmetastatic thyroid tumors. TCRdb re-called clones from the PCR reads using MiXCR. Here the sample spans nearly 25,000 clones, around 28% being singletons. Specimen: blood. Source of these receptors: a male donor with papillary thyroid cancer or a benign thyroid nodule (not recorded which). Some clones in this sample may be carry-over from other donors' samples. Each CDR3 is given without its conserved first and last residue.

cdr3_aa	v_call
ASIRRNSPLH	TRBV6-1
ASTPSSNTGELF	TRBV6-1
SATGHQIEQY	TRBV20-1
ASSTPGQDNQPQH	TRBV11-2
ASRAPMNPDTQY	TRBV5-1
ASSPLAGGHTDTQY	TRBV5-1
ASSSPDMANTGELF	TRBV9
VSKKQGHTDTQY	TRBV2
ACSRDRGNRPNVLT	TRBV6-1
ATSGLGRGESGANVLT	TRBV24-1
ASSMMQPSNQPQH	TRBV19
ASSLEVRTEAF	TRBV6-1
ASSIFRGSYEQY	TRBV19
ASSNGGLVAADTQY	TRBV6-1
ASSAGRVAF	TRBV18
ASSQVPSGRGETQY	TRBV4-2
ASSAITDTEAF	TRBV9
SAAATGGGKLF	TRBV20-1
ASSFSSGLTYEQY	TRBV7-2
ASRGGYSYNEQF	TRBV28
ATTSGQGPSPLH	TRBV10-2
ASWGGAEAF	TRBV25-1
ASSRPGGAEAF	TRBV6-1
ASSRGGGAVDTQY	TRBV5-1
ASSQGGMETQY	TRBV3-1
ASRAIDSYNSPLH	TRBV6-2/TRBV6-3
ATSDVQETQY	TRBV19
SARFGSSYNEKF	TRBV20-1
ASSEQGGGPYEQY	TRBV6-1
ASSMLFGEQY	TRBV6-1
ASSLEGYNQPQH	TRBV7-8
ASSDIASDTQY	TRBV6-4
ASSLPTGDGYT	TRBV11-3
ASSLLIRAGTEAF	TRBV11-1
ASSLDLVRGFYEQY	TRBV11-3
ASSLGLAGGSEQY	TRBV13
ASFTTGHGEQY	TRBV18
ASSLNTLYGYT	TRBV12-3/TRBV12-4
ASSYENTGELF	TRBV7-2
ASSRTSGFWDEQF	TRBV11-3
ASSQGRGTDTQY	TRBV4-2
ASRQTGVSYEQY	TRBV12-3/TRBV12-4
ATSQEYSGNETQY	TRBV3-1
ASTQTSGRTDTQY	TRBV4-3
ASSLTIGANVLT	TRBV5-1
ASILGGLGVKNTEAF	TRBV5-1
ASSLLAGTGELF	TRBV27